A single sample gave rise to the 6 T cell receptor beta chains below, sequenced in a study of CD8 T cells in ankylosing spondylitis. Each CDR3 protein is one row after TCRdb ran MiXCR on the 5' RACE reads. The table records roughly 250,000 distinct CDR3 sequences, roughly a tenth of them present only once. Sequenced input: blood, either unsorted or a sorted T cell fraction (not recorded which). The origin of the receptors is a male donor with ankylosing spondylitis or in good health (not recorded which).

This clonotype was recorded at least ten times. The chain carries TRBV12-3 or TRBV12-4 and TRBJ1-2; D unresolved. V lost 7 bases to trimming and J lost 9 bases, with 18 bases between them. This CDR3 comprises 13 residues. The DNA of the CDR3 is TGTGCCAGCACACCTTCGGGCCGGCGGAGCTACACCTTC. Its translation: CASTPSGRRSYTF.

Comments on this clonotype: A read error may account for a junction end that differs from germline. The CDR3 DNA follows: TGCAGTGCTCAGGGGGATGATTCGCCCCTCCACTTT. Its translation: CSAQGDDSPLHF. The chain joins TRBV20-1 to TRBJ1-6, with TRBD1 matching 7 bases. The length of the CDR3 is 12 residues. CDR1 and CDR2 from the germline V gene are DFQATT and SNEGSKA (reference sequence).

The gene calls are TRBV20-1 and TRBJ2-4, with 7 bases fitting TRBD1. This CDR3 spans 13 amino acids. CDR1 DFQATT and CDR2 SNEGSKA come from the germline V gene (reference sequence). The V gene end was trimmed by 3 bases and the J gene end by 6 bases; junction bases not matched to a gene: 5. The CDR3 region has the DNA TGCAGTGCTAGCGGGACAGACTTAAACATTCAGTACTTC. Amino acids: CSASGTDLNIQYF.

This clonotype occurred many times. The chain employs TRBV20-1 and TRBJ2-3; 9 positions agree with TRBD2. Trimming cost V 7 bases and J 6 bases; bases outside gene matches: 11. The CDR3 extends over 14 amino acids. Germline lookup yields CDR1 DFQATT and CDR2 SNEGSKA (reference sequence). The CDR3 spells CSVPRLADVDTQYF. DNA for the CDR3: TGCAGTGTTCCACGACTAGCGGACGTGGATACGCAGTATTTT.

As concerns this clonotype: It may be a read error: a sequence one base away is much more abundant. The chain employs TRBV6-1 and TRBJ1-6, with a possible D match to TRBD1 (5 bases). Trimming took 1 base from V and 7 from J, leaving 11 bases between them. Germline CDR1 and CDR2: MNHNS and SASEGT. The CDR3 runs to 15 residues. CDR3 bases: TGTGCCAGCAGTGAAGAGGGGAGGCGGAATTCACCCCTCCACTTT. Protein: CASSEEGRRNSPLHF.

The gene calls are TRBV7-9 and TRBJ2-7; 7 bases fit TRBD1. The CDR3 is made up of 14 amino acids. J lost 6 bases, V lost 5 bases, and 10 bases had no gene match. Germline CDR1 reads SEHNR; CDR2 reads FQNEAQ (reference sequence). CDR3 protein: CASSRQDHRGEQYF. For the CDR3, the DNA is TGTGCCAGCAGCCGGCAGGACCACAGGGGCGAGCAGTACTTC.